The next 22 T cell receptor beta chains were all read from a single sample in a study of control samples from healthy donors and cancer patients. The protocol was immunoSEQ multiplex PCR, while the TCRdb copy is restricted to in-frame clones and leaves out a portion. The data show roughly 150,000 clones, approximately 86% seen once. The sample comprised blood. These receptors came from a man aged 18 to 30 in good health.

Of note for this clone: Additional DNA sequences in this sample encode the identical CDR3. V is TRBV18 and J is TRBJ1-1, with D tentatively TRBD1 (5 bases). Between the trimmed V and J ends, which lost 1 base and 0 bases, there was a span of 6 bases. Germline V gene data show CDR1 as KGHSH and CDR2 as LQKENI. This CDR3 is built from 14 residues. This CDR3 is CASSPRGLNTEAFF. Written as DNA, the CDR3 is TGTGCCAGCTCACCACGGGGCCTGAACACTGAAGCTTTCTTT.

The V call is TRBV30, the J call TRBJ1-6; 10 bases match TRBD1. Germline CDR1 and CDR2: GTSNPN and SVGIG (reference sequence). The V and J ends lost 3 bases and 7 bases, in that order; junction bases with no gene match: 3. This CDR3 region has 14 residues. The chain's CDR3 is CAWSGQGGNSPLHF. CDR3 sequence (DNA): TGTGCCTGGAGCGGACAGGGGGGGAATTCACCCCTCCACTTT. Looking up the rest from reference TRBV30 and TRBJ1-6 gives the full variable domain: SQTIHQWPATLVQPVGSPLSLECTVEGTSNPNLYWYRQAAGRGLQLLFYSVGIGQISSEVPQNLSASRPQDRQFILSSKKLLLSDSGFYLCAWSGQGGNSPLHFGNGTRLTVT.

This rearrangement joins TRBV11-2 to TRBJ2-1; either TRBD1 or TRBD2 may fit D (6 bases each). The CDR3 extends over 16 amino acids. The germline V gene has CDR1 SGHAT and CDR2 FQNNGV. Trimming cost V 3 bases and J 3 bases, with 15 bases left between them. This CDR3 reads CASSFPEGGNYNEQFF. In DNA form, the CDR3 reads TGTGCCAGCAGCTTTCCTGAGGGGGGTAACTACAATGAGCAGTTCTTC.

CDR3 DNA: TGTGCCAGCAGTCCCAACAAGGGGAACTATGGCTACACCTTC. The encoded protein is CASSPNKGNYGYTF. This chain connects TRBV2 to TRBJ1-2; TRBD1 might be the D (5 bases). Germline V gene sequence: CDR1 SNHLY, CDR2 FYNNEI. V lost 5 bases and J lost 2, with 12 bases in between. The CDR3 consists of 14 residues.

The genes are TRBV6-5 and TRBJ2-1; D may match TRBD1 or TRBD2 (6 bases each). V lost 0 bases, J lost 6 bases, and 15 bases lay in between. The CDR3 length is 16 residues. Germline V gene sequence: CDR1 MNHEY, CDR2 SVGAGI. The DNA of the CDR3 is TGTGCCAGCAGTTACTCTGGGGGGCCCCTGAGCAATGAGCAGTTCTTC. This translates into CASSYSGGPLSNEQFF.

The V and J genes are TRBV7-3 and TRBJ2-2; 8 bases agree with TRBD2. V shed 1 base and J 3 bases; nucleotides not matched to a gene: 13. This CDR3 comprises 19 residues. Germline V gene lookup returns CDR1 SGHTA and CDR2 FQGTGA. Here the CDR3 reads CASSLMPRAAGGDTGELFF. CDR3 bases: TGTGCCAGCAGCTTAATGCCACGGGCAGCCGGGGGGGACACCGGGGAGCTGTTTTTT.

The J gene is TRBJ1-2, the V gene TRBV19, with D perhaps matching TRBD1 (5 bases). The V end lost 4 bases, the J end lost 0 bases, and 12 bases lay between the germline ends. The germline V gene encodes CDR1 LNHDA and CDR2 SQIVND (reference sequence). This CDR3 comprises 15 residues. The CDR3 here is CASSTTRVSNYGYTF. For the CDR3, the DNA is TGTGCCAGTAGTACCACCAGGGTTTCTAACTATGGCTACACCTTC.

This rearrangement joins TRBV30 to TRBJ2-2, with unresolved D. The CDR3 has 12 amino acids. The V end lost 2 bases, the J end lost 3 bases, and 4 bases lay between the germline ends. The germline CDR1 and CDR2 sequences are GTSNPN and SVGIG (reference sequence). This CDR3 reads CAWSLYTGELFF. The CDR3 nucleotides are TGTGCCTGGAGTTTATACACCGGGGAGCTGTTTTTT.

This chain joins TRBV15 and TRBJ2-7, with 9 positions matching TRBD1. CDR1 LNHNV and CDR2 YYDKDF come from the germline V gene (reference sequence). V lost 5 bases to trimming and J lost 4 bases; unmatched junction nucleotides: 15. The CDR3 is made up of 17 amino acids. CDR3 in amino acids: CATSSTQGTGLRYEQYF. The CDR3 nucleotides read TGTGCCACCAGCTCAACCCAAGGGACAGGGTTGAGATACGAGCAGTACTTC.

This clone was found once. V is TRBV5-1 and J is TRBJ1-1; 7 nucleotides align to TRBD1. The CDR3 is 15 amino acids. Germline CDR1 and CDR2: SGHRS and YFSETQ. J gave up 2 bases and V 1 base, and 5 bases lay outside the gene matches. CDR3 protein: CASSLNAGGNTEAFF. The CDR3, as DNA: TGCGCCAGCAGCTTGAACGCAGGGGGTAACACTGAAGCTTTCTTT.

This chain links TRBV9 with TRBJ2-1, with unresolved D. The V gene's germline CDR1 is SGDLS and CDR2 YYNGEE. This CDR3 is 13 amino acids long. Trimming left V 0 bases short and J 0 bases short, with 1 base between. The CDR3 bases are TGTGCCAGCAGCGTAGCCTCCTACAATGAGCAGTTCTTC. As protein: CASSVASYNEQFF.

This rearrangement joins TRBV11-3 to TRBJ2-3; D might be TRBD1 (5 bases). V was pared by 1 base and J by 4 bases, with 9 bases between. Germline V CDR1 and CDR2: SGHNT, YENEEA. The CDR3 is 14 residues long. DNA for the CDR3: TGTGCCAGCAGCTTAGGGCAGGGCGCAGATACGCAGTATTTT. Translation gives CASSLGQGADTQYF. The whole variable domain, remainder taken from reference TRBV11-3 and TRBJ2-3, is EAGVVQSPRYKIIEKKQPVAFWCNPISGHNTLYWYLQNLGQGPELLIRYENEEAVDDSQLPKDRFSAERLKGVDSTLKIQPAELGDSAVYLCASSLGQGADTQYFGPGTRLTVL.

The chain couples TRBV28 to TRBJ1-4, with unresolved D. This CDR3 is built from 14 residues. Trimming shortened V by 4 bases and J by 4 bases, and 10 bases separated the two germline ends. CDR1 and CDR2 from the germline V gene are MDHEN and SYDVKM. The chain's CDR3 is CASSSPQLNEKLFF. CDR3 DNA sequence: TGTGCCAGCAGTTCTCCACAGCTTAATGAAAAACTGTTTTTT.

The chain employs TRBV19 and TRBJ2-5; TRBD2 agrees at 10 bases. Germline loops: CDR1 LNHDA, CDR2 SQIVND (reference sequence). V gave up 5 bases and J gave up 0 bases; unmatched junction bases: 9. The CDR3 runs to 17 residues. The CDR3 spells CASSPTSGPHDQETQYF. CDR3 sequence (DNA): TGTGCCAGTAGTCCGACTAGCGGGCCCCATGACCAAGAGACCCAGTACTTC. Full variable domain (rest looked up from reference TRBV19 and TRBJ2-5): DGGITQSPKYLFRKEGQNVTLSCEQNLNHDAMYWYRQDPGQGLRLIYYSQIVNDFQKGDIAEGYSVSREKKESFPLTVTSAQKNPTAFYLCASSPTSGPHDQETQYFGPGTRLLVL.

The chain links TRBV11-1 to TRBJ2-5, with D uncertain. The CDR3 sequence is 11 residues long. With 5 bases removed from V and 4 bases from J, the gap between germline ends came to 5 bases. Germline CDR1 and CDR2: SGHAT and FQDESV (reference sequence). The CDR3 DNA is TGTGCCAGCAGCCATAGAGAGACCCAGTACTTC. It yields the protein CASSHRETQYF.

The rearrangement links TRBV28 to TRBJ2-5, with 7 bases lining up with TRBD1. Germline CDR1 reads MDHEN; CDR2 reads SYDVKM. The CDR3 is 13 amino acids. The trim removed 6 bases at V and 2 bases at J, leaving 3 bases unmatched. The CDR3 sequence: CASRRTGQETQYF. The CDR3 coding sequence is TGTGCCAGCAGGCGGACAGGACAAGAGACCCAGTACTTC.

The V and J genes are TRBV9 and TRBJ2-5, with D maybe TRBD2 (5 bases). The germline gives CDR1 SGDLS, CDR2 YYNGEE. There are 15 residues in the CDR3. V was clipped by 1 base and J by 2 bases, with 12 bases between them. DNA of the CDR3: TGTGCCAGCAGCGTAAACCGGGATAAGCAAGAGACCCAGTACTTC. Amino acids: CASSVNRDKQETQYF.

The gene calls are TRBV6-5 and TRBJ1-1, with 9 bases matching TRBD1. The CDR3 totals 15 residues. The ends lost 6 bases at V and 1 base at J; junction bases unmatched: 6. Germline V gene data show CDR1 as MNHEY and CDR2 as SVGAGI. The CDR3 sequence is CASRWTGAKNTEAFF. CDR3 DNA sequence: TGTGCCAGCAGATGGACAGGGGCAAAGAACACTGAAGCTTTCTTT.

V gene TRBV6-5 combines with J gene TRBJ1-2; the match to TRBD1 covers 7 bases. The CDR3 consists of 15 residues. Trimming removed 6 bases from V and 3 bases from J; junction bases left unmatched: 10. In germline, CDR1 is MNHEY, CDR2 SVGAGI. The CDR3 DNA sequence: TGTGCCAGCAGCAACATAGGACAGGATGACTATGGCTACACCTTC. Protein sequence: CASSNIGQDDYGYTF.

The chain is built from TRBV6-5 and TRBJ2-3; TRBD1 matches 7 bases. The CDR3 length is 14 residues. Germline-derived CDR1 and CDR2 are MNHEY and SVGAGI. V lost 2 bases, J lost 4 bases, and 3 bases stayed unmatched. This CDR3 reads CASSYDRVSDTQYF. The CDR3 DNA is TGTGCCAGCAGTTACGACAGGGTCTCAGATACGCAGTATTTT.

The chain has TRBV4-1 and TRBJ1-1; D is perhaps TRBD1 (6 bases). V was shortened by 3 bases and J by 4 bases, with 9 bases between the two germline ends. The CDR3 has 13 residues. CDR1 and CDR2 from the germline V gene are MGHRA and YSYEKL. The CDR3 protein is CASSHKGGTEAFF. The CDR3 region has the DNA TGCGCCAGCAGCCATAAGGGGGGCACTGAAGCTTTCTTT.

V gene TRBV7-3 combines with J gene TRBJ2-3, with 9 bases matching TRBD2. The ends lost 0 bases at V and 2 bases at J; junction bases unmatched: 6. The CDR3 contains 17 residues. Germline-derived CDR1 and CDR2 are SGHTA and FQGTGA. The CDR3 sequence is CASSLTFAGGSTDTQYF. In DNA form, the CDR3 reads TGTGCCAGCAGCTTAACGTTTGCGGGGGGGTCCACAGATACGCAGTATTTT.